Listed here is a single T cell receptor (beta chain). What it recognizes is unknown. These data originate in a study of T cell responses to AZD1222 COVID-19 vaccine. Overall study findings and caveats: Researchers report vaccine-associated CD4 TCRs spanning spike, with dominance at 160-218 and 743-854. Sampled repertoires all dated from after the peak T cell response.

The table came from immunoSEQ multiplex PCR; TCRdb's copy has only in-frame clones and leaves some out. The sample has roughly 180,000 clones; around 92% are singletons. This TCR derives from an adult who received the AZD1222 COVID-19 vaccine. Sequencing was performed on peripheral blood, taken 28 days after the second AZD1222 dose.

The CDR3 region is CASRQGFLNTEAFF. As DNA, the CDR3 is TGTGCCAGCCGCCAGGGGTTCTTGAACACTGAAGCTTTCTTT. The chain couples TRBV19 to TRBJ1-1; D perhaps matches TRBD1 (6 bases). Germline CDR1 LNHDA, CDR2 SQIVND (reference sequence). Trimming took off 9 bases at V and 0 bases at J, with 14 bases between the two ends. This CDR3 comprises 14 residues. Using reference TRBV19 and TRBJ1-1 for the parts outside the CDR3, the full variable domain is DGGITQSPKYLFRKEGQNVTLSCEQNLNHDAMYWYRQDPGQGLRLIYYSQIVNDFQKGDIAEGYSVSREKKESFPLTVTSAQKNPTAFYLCASRQGFLNTEAFFGQGTRLTVV.